Below are 29 T cell receptor beta chains sequenced from a single sample in a study of prognosis after radiotherapy for stage I lung cancer. Multiplex PCR in two rounds served to amplify TCR beta CDR3 from genomic DNA. First-round PCR amplification was performed with primers specific to each TRBV and TRBJ gene. TCRdb used MiXCR to reprocess the multiplex PCR reads, holding one entry per CDR3 protein. Of about 36,000 distinct CDR3 sequences listed, less than 45% are singletons. This material consisted of PBMCs, taken before or after stereotactic body radiation therapy (not recorded which). These receptors originate from a donor aged 50 or older with non-small cell lung cancer.

This clonotype was detected many times. As DNA, the CDR3 is TGCAGTGCTAGAGTTAGCGGGGGGGCAACGTGGGAGACCCAGTACTTC. Protein: CSARVSGGATWETQYF. The chain has TRBV20-1 and TRBJ2-5; 11 bases are shared with TRBD2. The germline CDR1 and CDR2 sequences are DFQATT and SNEGSKA (reference sequence). CDR3 size: 16 residues. The V and J ends lost 1 base and 5 bases, in that order; junction bases with no gene match: 9.

As to this clonotype: Germline is not matched at one junction end, which may reflect a read error. The gene calls are TRBV19 and TRBJ2-1; possibly TRBD1 for D (5 bases). CDR1 is LNHDA, CDR2 SQIVND, per germline (reference sequence). The CDR3 is 16 amino acids. DNA for the CDR3: TGTGCCATTAGTGACAGTGGGCCCTGGGGATCTAATGAGCAGTTCTTC. This gives the protein CAISDSGPWGSNEQFF.

This clonotype was seen repeatedly, ten times or more. The rearrangement uses TRBV3-1 and TRBJ2-1; maybe TRBD2 (6 bases). The germline gives CDR1 LGHDT, CDR2 YNNKEL (reference sequence). CDR3 length: 16 amino acids. V gave up 1 base and J gave up 6 bases, with 16 bases separating them. The CDR3 nucleotides read TGTGCCAGCAGCCAAGCGTCGGATGCGGGATTCAATGAGCAGTTCTTC. This sequence encodes CASSQASDAGFNEQFF.

This clonotype appeared a few times. With a much larger clone just one base away, this may be a read error. CDR3 coding DNA: TGCGCCAGCAGCCCAACGGGAGTAGTTGATAATGAGCAGTTCTTC. Its translation is CASSPTGVVDNEQFF. The chain joins TRBV4-1 to TRBJ2-1; D may be TRBD2 (6 bases). Per the germline V gene, CDR1 is MGHRA and CDR2 is YSYEKL. V gave up 4 bases and J gave up 7 bases, with 17 bases separating them. The CDR3 extends over 15 amino acids.

This clonotype was recorded at least ten times. V gene TRBV12-3 or TRBV12-4 combines with J gene TRBJ1-4, with D uncertain. Trimming pared 5 bases from V and 4 bases from J, leaving 2 bases between. The length of the CDR3 is 11 residues. The CDR3 protein is CASSLNEKLFF. Here the CDR3 DNA reads TGTGCCAGCAGTCTTAATGAAAAACTGTTTTTT.

The gene calls are TRBV5-4 and TRBJ2-1; the match to TRBD2 covers 7 bases. Per germline, CDR1 SGHNT and CDR2 YYREEE (reference sequence). Trimming cost V 4 bases and J 0 bases; bases outside gene matches: 7. The CDR3 covers 16 residues. The CDR3 sequence is CASSLGGGSSYNEQFF. For the CDR3, the DNA is TGTGCCAGCAGCCTGGGCGGCGGGAGCTCCTACAATGAGCAGTTCTTC.

The chain has TRBV5-1 and TRBJ2-1, with 11 bases matching TRBD2. The CDR3 is 18 amino acids. V trimming: 0 bases; J trimming: 9 bases; junction bases outside the gene matches: 14. Germline V lookup: CDR1 SGHRS, CDR2 YFSETQ. The CDR3 sequence is CASSLAPNTSGSSFEQFF. CDR3 nucleotide sequence: TGCGCCAGCAGCTTGGCCCCTAATACTAGCGGGAGTAGTTTTGAGCAGTTCTTC.

This clonotype was seen ten or more times. This chain links TRBV24-1 with TRBJ2-1; TRBD2 agrees at 9 bases. The V gene's germline CDR1 is KGHDR and CDR2 SFDVKD. The ends lost 3 bases at V and 9 bases at J; junction bases unmatched: 20. There are 19 residues in the CDR3. The CDR3 region has the DNA TGTGCCACCAGTGATCCGAGGCGTGGGGGCGGCGGGAGGGCCGGTGAGCAGTTCTTC. Translating gives CATSDPRRGGGGRAGEQFF.

In its sample, this clonotype was seen a few times. This chain connects TRBV5-1 to TRBJ2-7; D might be TRBD2 (6 bases). The V gene lost 4 bases and the J gene lost 3 bases, with 14 bases spanning the gap. CDR3 size: 14 residues. Per germline, CDR1 SGHRS and CDR2 YFSETQ. CDR3 protein: CASSRTTSYYEQYF. CDR3 nucleotides: TGCGCCAGCAGCCGCACCACTAGCTACTACGAGCAGTACTTC. The full variable domain, completed using reference TRBV5-1 and TRBJ2-7, is KAGVTQTPRYLIKTRGQQVTLSCSPISGHRSVSWYQQTPGQGLQFLFEYFSETQRNKGNFPGRFSGRQFSNSRSEMNVSTLELGDSALYLCASSRTTSYYEQYFGPGTRLTVT.

Comments on this clonotype: A read error may account for a junction end that differs from germline. V is TRBV10-3 and J is TRBJ1-5; unclear D gene. Germline V gene sequence: CDR1 ENHRY, CDR2 SYGVKD. The CDR3 totals 16 residues. CDR3 bases: TGTGCCATCAGTGAGTCAGAGACAAATAGCAATCATCCCCAGCATTTT. It encodes CAISESETNSNHPQHF.

The chain couples TRBV5-4 to TRBJ2-7; maybe TRBD2 (5 bases). This CDR3 contains 12 residues. Germline loops: CDR1 SGHNT, CDR2 YYREEE (reference sequence). V dropped 5 bases and J dropped 5 bases, with 11 bases sitting between them. The CDR3 sequence: CASRLPGNEQYF. CDR3 nucleotide sequence: TGTGCCAGCAGGCTCCCGGGGAACGAGCAGTACTTC.

This clonotype is termed medium-sized. An end of the junction differs from the germline gene, which may be a read error. The chain joins TRBV12-3 or TRBV12-4 to TRBJ2-6; no clear D. The CDR3 has 15 amino acids. The CDR3 DNA is TGTGCCAGCAGCTTAGGAAGCTCTGGGGCCAACGTCCTGACTTTC. Encoded protein: CASSLGSSGANVLTF.

This clonotype was counted a single time. The chain joins TRBV28 to TRBJ1-2, with 7 positions matching TRBD1. Germline CDR1 is MDHEN and CDR2 is SYDVKM. Trimming at V came to 6 bases and at J to 11 bases, leaving 9 bases not matched to a gene. The CDR3 is 12 residues long. This chain's CDR3 is CASRIGGRGYTF. The CDR3 DNA is TGTGCCAGCAGGATAGGGGGCCGAGGTTACACCTTC.

In this sample, this clonotype turned up many times. This chain uses TRBV5-1 with TRBJ2-7; D not certain. The CDR3 spans 16 residues. Germline CDR1 reads SGHRS; CDR2 reads YFSETQ. V lost 0 bases and J 3 bases, leaving 16 bases between the germline ends. The CDR3 protein is CASSLGYGPLGYEQYF. DNA for the CDR3: TGCGCCAGCAGCTTGGGGTACGGCCCGCTCGGCTACGAGCAGTACTTC.

This clonotype has at least ten counts. The rearrangement links TRBV4-1 to TRBJ2-7; 8 bases match TRBD2. V shed 0 bases and J 0 bases; nucleotides not matched to a gene: 4. Germline assignment: CDR1 MGHRA and CDR2 YSYEKL. The CDR3 sequence is 16 residues long. CDR3 residues: CASSQDSGGNSYEQYF. The CDR3 DNA follows: TGCGCCAGCAGCCAAGATTCGGGAGGGAACTCCTACGAGCAGTACTTC.

This clonotype was counted many times. The V call is TRBV9, the J call TRBJ1-2; 9 nucleotides agree with TRBD1. The CDR3 extends over 17 amino acids. Germline V gene sequence: CDR1 SGDLS, CDR2 YYNGEE. V lost 3 bases and J lost 2; bases outside the gene matches: 11. The chain's CDR3 is CASSAGPGTGRNYGYTF. CDR3 nucleotide sequence: TGTGCCAGCAGCGCCGGCCCCGGGACAGGGAGAAACTATGGCTACACCTTC.

This clonotype was counted at least ten times. V usage is TRBV19 and J usage is TRBJ1-1; tentative D call: TRBD1 (5 bases). This CDR3 region has 14 residues. The V gene lost 5 bases and the J gene lost 1 base, with 11 bases spanning the gap. Per germline, CDR1 LNHDA and CDR2 SQIVND (reference sequence). The CDR3 DNA is TGTGCCAGTAGTTTCGGGACGGCGAACACTGAAGCTTTCTTT. Amino acids: CASSFGTANTEAFF.

This clonotype was seen a handful of times. At one end the junction does not follow the germline gene, possibly because of a read error. This chain connects TRBV6-1 to TRBJ1-2; D remains unclear. CDR3 length equals 14 residues. CDR1 is MNHNS, CDR2 SASEGT, per germline. In DNA form, the CDR3 reads TGTGCTAGCAGTGCAACTCGAGTTTACTATGGCTACACCTTC. As protein: CASSATRVYYGYTF.

This clonotype occurred many times. The chain carries TRBV28 and TRBJ1-2; D uncertain. This CDR3 has 13 residues. Between the trimmed V and J ends, which lost 5 bases and 0 bases, there was a span of 7 bases. Germline-derived CDR1 and CDR2 are MDHEN and SYDVKM. This CDR3 reads CASSDGSNYGYTF. CDR3 nucleotide sequence: TGTGCCAGCAGTGACGGGTCTAACTATGGCTACACCTTC.

This chain links TRBV6-4 with TRBJ2-1, with D possibly being TRBD2 (6 bases). The CDR3 runs 16 residues. Between the trimmed V and J ends, which lost 0 bases and 0 bases, there was a span of 9 bases. The germline V gene has CDR1 MRHNA and CDR2 SNTAGT. In DNA, the CDR3 is TGTGCCAGCAGTGACTCGATAGCGGTCTCCTACAATGAGCAGTTCTTC. This encodes CASSDSIAVSYNEQFF.

Concerning this clonotype: This could be a read error, since a much larger clone is one nucleotide away. The CDR3 coding sequence is TGCGCCAGCGGCTTGAGCGGGATTTACGACGAGCAGTACTTC. Translation gives CASGLSGIYDEQYF. The V gene is TRBV5-1, the J gene TRBJ2-7; 7 bases line up with TRBD2. Germline-derived CDR1 and CDR2 are SGHRS and YFSETQ. The CDR3 runs to 14 residues.

The J gene is TRBJ2-7, the V gene TRBV11-3; D gene unclear. The J call could be wrong; TRBJ2-5 is a better fit for the DNA end. The CDR3 has 12 residues. The germline V gene has CDR1 SGHNT and CDR2 YENEEA. This chain's CDR3 is CASSLEEETQYF. The CDR3 DNA is TGTGCCAGCAGCTTAGAGGAGGAGACCCAGTACTTC.

This clonotype was counted at least ten times. The chain employs TRBV5-8 and TRBJ2-5; 7 bases align to TRBD1. This CDR3 region has 15 residues. Looked up from germline, CDR1 is SGHTS and CDR2 is YDEGEE. V dropped 1 base and J dropped 2; count of bases not matched to a gene: 5. The chain's CDR3 is CASSLYRDSQETQYF. The CDR3 region has the DNA TGTGCCAGCAGCTTGTACCGGGACAGTCAAGAGACCCAGTACTTC.

This clonotype has ten or more counts. The V gene is TRBV6-4, the J gene TRBJ2-2; 9 bases are shared with TRBD1. V shed 3 bases and J 2 bases; nucleotides not matched to a gene: 4. The CDR3 is 16 amino acids. Germline CDR1 reads MRHNA; CDR2 reads SNTAGT. The CDR3 is CASSDSGQGNTGELFF. CDR3 coding DNA: TGTGCCAGCAGTGATTCGGGACAGGGCAACACCGGGGAGCTGTTTTTT.

A word on this clonotype: A much larger clone lies one base from this, so it may be a read error. The chain is built from TRBV6-1 and TRBJ2-5; 12 bases align to TRBD2. The CDR3 consists of 20 residues. The germline CDR1 and CDR2 sequences are MNHNS and SASEGT. With V trimmed by 5 bases and J by 0 bases, 16 bases remained unmatched. The CDR3 region has the DNA TGTGCCAGCAGTCCCCGACTAGCGGGGGTGCCCGTGATGTACCAAGAGACCCAGTACTTC. Its translation: CASSPRLAGVPVMYQETQYF.

V and J are TRBV9 and TRBJ2-3; D is undetermined. Germline V gene sequence: CDR1 SGDLS, CDR2 YYNGEE. The CDR3 has 14 residues. V gave up 0 bases and J gave up 2 bases, with 7 bases separating them. CDR3: CASSVGSTTDTQYF. CDR3 coding DNA: TGTGCCAGCAGCGTAGGTAGTACCACAGATACGCAGTATTTT.

Many counts were recorded for this clonotype. The V call is TRBV11-2, the J call TRBJ2-7, with a tentative D call TRBD2 (6 bases). CDR3 length: 15 residues. The V gene's germline CDR1 is SGHAT and CDR2 FQNNGV. V lost 1 base, J lost 4 bases, and 14 bases lay in between. DNA for the CDR3: TGTGCCAGCAGCTTAGTTTCCGGGAGACATTACGAGCAGTACTTC. This sequence encodes CASSLVSGRHYEQYF. Full variable domain (outside the CDR3, taken from reference TRBV11-2 and TRBJ2-7): EAGVAQSPRYKIIEKRQSVAFWCNPISGHATLYWYQQILGQGPKLLIQFQNNGVVDDSQLPKDRFSAERLKGVDSTLKIQPAKLEDSAVYLCASSLVSGRHYEQYFGPGTRLTVT.

This clonotype was observed many times. The gene calls are TRBV20-1 and TRBJ1-5; D possibly corresponds to TRBD1 (6 bases). Trimming took off 5 bases at V and 0 bases at J, with 23 bases between the two ends. The CDR3 consists of 18 residues. Germline values: CDR1 DFQATT, CDR2 SNEGSKA (reference sequence). The CDR3: CSALGARQADNSNQPQHF. For the CDR3, the DNA is TGCAGTGCTTTAGGGGCACGACAGGCGGATAATAGCAATCAGCCCCAGCATTTT.

This clonotype was detected ten times or more. This chain connects TRBV28 to TRBJ1-4; unclear D gene. This CDR3 spans 15 amino acids. Germline CDR1 and CDR2: MDHEN and SYDVKM. Between the trimmed V and J ends, which lost 3 bases and 1 base, there was a span of 9 bases. The CDR3 reads CASSFRRLTNEKLFF. The CDR3 DNA reads as TGTGCCAGCAGTTTTCGGCGATTAACTAATGAAAAACTGTTTTTT.